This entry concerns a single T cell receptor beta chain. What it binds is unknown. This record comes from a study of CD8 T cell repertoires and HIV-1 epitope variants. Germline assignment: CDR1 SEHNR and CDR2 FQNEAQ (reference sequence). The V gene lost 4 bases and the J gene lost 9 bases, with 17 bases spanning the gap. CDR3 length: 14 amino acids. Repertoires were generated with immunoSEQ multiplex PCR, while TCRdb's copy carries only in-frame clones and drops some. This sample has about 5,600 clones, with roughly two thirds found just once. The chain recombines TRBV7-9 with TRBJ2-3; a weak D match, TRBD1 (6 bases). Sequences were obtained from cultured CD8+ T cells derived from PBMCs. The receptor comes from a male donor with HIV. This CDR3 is CASSSDSGVGTQYF. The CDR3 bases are TGTGCCAGCAGCTCAGATTCAGGGGTCGGGACGCAGTATTTT.